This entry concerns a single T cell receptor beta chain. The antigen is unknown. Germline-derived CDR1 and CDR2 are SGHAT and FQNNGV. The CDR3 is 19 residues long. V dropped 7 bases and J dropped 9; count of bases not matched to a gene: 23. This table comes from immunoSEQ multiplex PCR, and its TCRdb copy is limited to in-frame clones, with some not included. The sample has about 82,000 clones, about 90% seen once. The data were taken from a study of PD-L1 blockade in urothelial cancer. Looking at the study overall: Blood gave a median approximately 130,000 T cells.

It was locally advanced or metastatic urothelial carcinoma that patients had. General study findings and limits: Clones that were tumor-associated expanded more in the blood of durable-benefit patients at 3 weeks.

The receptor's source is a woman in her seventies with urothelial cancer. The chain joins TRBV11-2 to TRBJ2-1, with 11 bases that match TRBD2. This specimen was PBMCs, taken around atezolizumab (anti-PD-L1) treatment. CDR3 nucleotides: TGTGCCAGCACCTTCCTCCCAGTACTTACTAGCGGGAGTAACGGTGAGCAGTTCTTC. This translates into CASTFLPVLTSGSNGEQFF.